These 26 T cell receptor beta chains were all obtained from the same sample, sequenced in a study of CD8+ T cells in alopecia areata. Treatment in this sample: oral pan-JAK inhibitor, 5-10 mg twice daily. RNA extraction was followed by reverse transcription into cDNA, which acted as the sequencing template. Sequencing was performed with immunoSEQ multiplex PCR; in TCRdb, only in-frame clones are kept and a portion is missing. The sample has a few hundred thousand clones; roughly 60% are singletons. The sample in question was CD4+ T cells sorted from blood, obtained at week 52, from a patient treated with tofacitinib. All receptors derive from a human donor with alopecia areata.

The chain couples TRBV30 to TRBJ2-3; D is perhaps TRBD2 (6 bases). This CDR3 is built from 15 residues. In germline, CDR1 is GTSNPN, CDR2 SVGIG (reference sequence). V was trimmed by 2 bases and J by 5 bases, leaving 17 bases between them. The CDR3 is CAWSMGTRPRDTQYF. CDR3 DNA sequence: TGTGCCTGGAGTATGGGGACTCGGCCCCGAGATACGCAGTATTTT.

V usage is TRBV6-1 and J usage is TRBJ2-7; D is possibly TRBD2 (6 bases). Trimming removed 11 bases at V and 3 bases at J, with 17 bases between. Germline-derived CDR1 and CDR2 are MNHNS and SASEGT. This CDR3 has 13 residues. Here the CDR3 DNA reads TGTGCCTCAGGCCGCGGGGCGAGCTACGAGCAGTACTTC. Encoded protein: CASGRGASYEQYF.

This clone has only a few counts. Here the CDR3 reads CAISERDNEQFF. The CDR3 DNA reads as TGTGCCATCAGTGAGAGGGACAATGAGCAGTTCTTC. The V gene is TRBV10-3, the J gene TRBJ2-1; D is unresolved. Germline loops: CDR1 ENHRY, CDR2 SYGVKD. The CDR3 is 12 amino acids. The germline V and J ends were trimmed by 2 bases and 5 bases, with 4 bases remaining between them.

The J gene is TRBJ1-5, the V gene TRBV27; TRBD1 might be the D (5 bases). Germline V gene data show CDR1 as MNHEY and CDR2 as SMNVEV (reference sequence). V dropped 2 bases and J dropped 3 bases, with 8 bases sitting between them. The CDR3 spans 14 residues. DNA for the CDR3: TGTGCCAGCAGTTTAGGGACGGACAATCAGCCCCAGCATTTT. This codes for CASSLGTDNQPQHF.

Concerning this clone: Germline is not matched at one junction end, which may reflect a read error. The gene calls are TRBV7-7 and TRBJ2-6; D perhaps matches TRBD1 (5 bases). The CDR3 sequence is 17 residues long. The V gene's germline CDR1 is SSHAT and CDR2 FNYEAQ (reference sequence). CDR3 DNA: TGTGCTAGCAGCCCCAGGGATTTTGGCTCTGGGGCCAACGTCCTGACTTTC. Amino acid sequence: CASSPRDFGSGANVLTF.

This clone has more than one count but fewer than ten. Distinct nucleotide sequences in the sample also encode this CDR3. The chain employs TRBV30 and TRBJ2-3, with unresolved D. The CDR3 runs 12 residues. CDR1 is GTSNPN, CDR2 SVGIG, per germline (reference sequence). The V end was cut by 2 bases, the J end by 2 bases, with 5 bases between. For the CDR3, the DNA is TGTGCCTGGAGTCCCAACACAGATACGCAGTATTTT. It yields the protein CAWSPNTDTQYF.

This clone turned up a few times. The chain is built from TRBV20-1 and TRBJ2-3; D ambiguous. Germline values: CDR1 DFQATT, CDR2 SNEGSKA (reference sequence). Trimming pared 5 bases from V and 6 bases from J, leaving 9 bases between. The length of the CDR3 is 11 residues. The CDR3 is CSAHYLDTQYF. CDR3 coding DNA: TGCAGTGCTCACTACCTTGATACGCAGTATTTT.

The V and J genes are TRBV2 and TRBJ1-2, with D unclear. Germline CDR1 and CDR2: SNHLY and FYNNEI. V was clipped by 6 bases and J by 8 bases, with 16 bases between them. CDR3 length equals 13 residues. This chain's CDR3 is CASRTVSVRGYTF. DNA of the CDR3: TGTGCCAGCAGGACGGTCTCAGTAAGAGGCTACACCTTC.

The chain combines TRBV6-5 with TRBJ2-3; the D gene is possibly TRBD2 (6 bases). Trimming took 5 bases from V and 5 from J, leaving 11 bases between them. CDR3 size: 13 residues. Per the germline V gene, CDR1 is MNHEY and CDR2 is SVGAGI. CDR3 sequence (DNA): TGTGCCAGCAGTCCCCCGGGGGAAGATACGCAGTATTTT. Translating it yields CASSPPGEDTQYF.

The table lists this clone with a few counts. This chain connects TRBV29-1 to TRBJ1-1; no definite D call. Germline V CDR1 and CDR2: SQVTM, ANQGSEA. V was trimmed by 7 bases and J by 8 bases, leaving 11 bases between them. This CDR3 is 10 amino acids long. The CDR3 DNA is TGCAGCGCTAAGGACGTCGAAGCTTTCTTT. Translated, it gives CSAKDVEAFF.

The chain is built from TRBV5-4 and TRBJ2-6; TRBD1 agrees at 8 bases. V was pared by 4 bases and J by 3 bases, with 9 bases of the junction left unmatched. Germline-derived CDR1 and CDR2 are SGHNT and YYREEE (reference sequence). The CDR3 spans 17 residues. CDR3 sequence: CASSPWQGALGANVLTF. As DNA, the CDR3 is TGTGCCAGCAGCCCCTGGCAGGGGGCGCTTGGGGCCAACGTCCTGACTTTC.

This chain connects TRBV9 to TRBJ2-7; TRBD2 matches at 10 bases. This CDR3 contains 16 residues. V lost 3 bases to trimming and J lost 5 bases; unmatched junction nucleotides: 11. Germline V gene lookup returns CDR1 SGDLS and CDR2 YYNGEE. CDR3 DNA: TGTGCCAGCAGCGCCGGGACTAGCGAAAAGGTTGACGAGCAGTACTTC. Its protein product is CASSAGTSEKVDEQYF.

This clone has just a few counts. This chain connects TRBV7-3 to TRBJ2-1, with 8 bases fitting TRBD1. This CDR3 has 15 residues. V trimming: 2 bases; J trimming: 2 bases; junction bases outside the gene matches: 2. The germline V gene encodes CDR1 SGHTA and CDR2 FQGTGA. The CDR3 sequence is CASSLETGAYNEQFF. The CDR3 bases are TGTGCCAGCAGCTTAGAGACAGGGGCCTACAATGAGCAGTTCTTC.

The chain links TRBV11-1 to TRBJ2-5; 9 bases fit TRBD1. The ends lost 4 bases at V and 5 bases at J; junction bases unmatched: 11. Germline CDR1 reads SGHAT; CDR2 reads FQDESV (reference sequence). This CDR3 comprises 16 residues. In nucleotides, the CDR3 is TGTGCCAGCAGCTCAAGGCCGGGACAGGGACGCGAGACCCAGTACTTC. It yields the protein CASSSRPGQGRETQYF.

In the case of this clone: This specimen includes other DNA sequences encoding the same CDR3. This chain uses TRBV5-1 with TRBJ2-3; either TRBD1 or TRBD2 may fit D (5 bases each). CDR3 size: 13 residues. Deletions cut 7 bases from V and 0 bases from J, with 9 bases between. Germline CDR1 and CDR2: SGHRS and YFSETQ. The CDR3 loop reads CASGTSSTDTQYF. Written as DNA, the CDR3 is TGCGCCAGCGGGACGTCTAGCACAGATACGCAGTATTTT. Looking up the rest from reference TRBV5-1 and TRBJ2-3 gives the full variable domain: KAGVTQTPRYLIKTRGQQVTLSCSPISGHRSVSWYQQTPGQGLQFLFEYFSETQRNKGNFPGRFSGRQFSNSRSEMNVSTLELGDSALYLCASGTSSTDTQYFGPGTRLTVL.

This clone occurred a few times. This sequence joins TRBV4-1 and TRBJ1-5, with D unclear. The CDR3 is 17 amino acids. Germline CDR1 reads MGHRA; CDR2 reads YSYEKL. V lost 1 base and J 1 base, leaving 14 bases between the germline ends. For the CDR3, the DNA is TGCGCCAGCAGCCAAGTTGACCTGGGGTTAAGCAATCAGCCCCAGCATTTT. Protein product: CASSQVDLGLSNQPQHF.

The rearrangement links TRBV2 to TRBJ2-3; D remains ambiguous. CDR1 and CDR2 (germline): SNHLY, FYNNEI. The CDR3 extends over 14 amino acids. V lost 6 bases, J lost 0 bases, and 10 bases lay in between. DNA for the CDR3: TGTGCCAGCAGGGGAAAGGACAGCACAGATACGCAGTATTTT. It is translated as CASRGKDSTDTQYF.

The rearrangement joins TRBV5-4 to TRBJ1-2; no clear D gene. Germline CDR1 reads SGHNT; CDR2 reads YYREEE (reference sequence). With 0 bases removed from V and 4 bases from J, the gap between germline ends came to 7 bases. The CDR3 sequence is 13 residues long. CDR3 loop: CASSLDTIYGYTF. CDR3 coding DNA: TGTGCCAGCAGCTTGGACACCATCTATGGCTACACCTTC.

The chain uses TRBV4-2 and TRBJ2-7, with D perhaps matching TRBD1 (6 bases). V lost 2 bases to trimming and J lost 5 bases, with 10 bases between them. The CDR3 runs to 13 residues. Germline V gene lookup returns CDR1 LGHNA and CDR2 YNFKEQ. The CDR3 DNA follows: TGTGCCAGCAGCCAACCGGACAGAGACGAGCAGTACTTC. Translating gives CASSQPDRDEQYF.

The chain is built from TRBV11-2 and TRBJ2-7, with D possibly TRBD1 on 6 matching bases. The CDR3 totals 14 residues. The V gene lost 2 bases and the J gene lost 3 bases, with 11 bases spanning the gap. From germline, CDR1 is SGHAT and CDR2 FQNNGV. The CDR3 protein is CASSLRGGNYEQYF. DNA of the CDR3: TGTGCCAGCAGCTTAAGAGGGGGTAACTACGAGCAGTACTTC.

The chain couples TRBV5-1 to TRBJ2-5, with D possibly matching TRBD1 (5 bases). CDR3 length equals 16 residues. CDR1 SGHRS and CDR2 YFSETQ come from the germline V gene. Trimming took off 1 base at V and 1 base at J, with 14 bases between the two ends. CDR3 DNA: TGCGCCAGCAGCTTGAGTCTTGGGGCAGCCCAAGAGACCCAGTACTTC. It encodes CASSLSLGAAQETQYF. Full variable domain (rest looked up from reference TRBV5-1 and TRBJ2-5): KAGVTQTPRYLIKTRGQQVTLSCSPISGHRSVSWYQQTPGQGLQFLFEYFSETQRNKGNFPGRFSGRQFSNSRSEMNVSTLELGDSALYLCASSLSLGAAQETQYFGPGTRLLVL.

This clone was counted a few times. V usage is TRBV4-3 and J usage is TRBJ2-5; 7 bases match TRBD1. The CDR3 has 16 residues. With V trimmed by 5 bases and J by 5 bases, 14 bases remained unmatched. Germline assignment: CDR1 LGHNA and CDR2 YSLEER. In nucleotides, the CDR3 is TGCGCCAGCAGCTTGTATTCCGGGACAGCCGACGAGACCCAGTACTTC. Translated, it gives CASSLYSGTADETQYF.

The chain has TRBV25-1 and TRBJ1-6; D is undetermined. This CDR3 is 16 amino acids long. The germline V gene has CDR1 MGHDK and CDR2 SYGVNS. Trimming took 2 bases from V and 3 from J, leaving 11 bases between them. The CDR3 spells CASSERSVGYNSPLHF. In nucleotides, the CDR3 is TGTGCCAGCAGTGAAAGGTCCGTCGGCTATAATTCACCCCTCCACTTT.

In its sample, this clone was seen once. Compared with germline, one end of the junction differs, possibly owing to a read error. The V gene is TRBV29-1, the J gene TRBJ2-1, with D tentatively TRBD1 (5 bases). Germline V gives CDR1 SQVTM, CDR2 ANQGSEA. The CDR3 totals 9 residues. CDR3 sequence reads: CSVLPGWIF. The CDR3 coding sequence is TGCAGCGTTCTACCAGGGTGGATCTTC.

V usage is TRBV6-5 and J usage is TRBJ1-6; D call uncertain. The CDR3 has 14 amino acids. Trimming removed 6 bases at V and 10 bases at J, with 16 bases between. From germline, CDR1 is MNHEY and CDR2 SVGAGI. This chain's CDR3 is CASSRGRVRSPLHF. CDR3 in DNA: TGTGCCAGCAGCCGCGGACGAGTCCGGTCACCCCTCCACTTT.

In DNA, the CDR3 is TGTGCCAGCAGCCTCGGGGTCGGGACAGCAGAGACCCAGTACTTC. Translation: CASSLGVGTAETQYF. The J gene is TRBJ2-5, the V gene TRBV9, with TRBD1 matching over 7 bases. V lost 4 bases and J lost 4; bases outside the gene matches: 10. CDR3 length: 15 residues. Germline V CDR1 and CDR2: SGDLS, YYNGEE.